This entry is about one T cell receptor (beta chain). The PCR employed 60 Vbeta primers together with 13 Jbeta primers. Data came from immunoSEQ multiplex PCR; TCRdb stores just in-frame clones and leaves some out. The sample carries 80,000 to 100,000 clones, roughly 76% recorded once. These data belong to a study of cytomegalovirus exposure and HLA in healthy donors. Germline V gene sequence: CDR1 SGHVS, CDR2 FQNEAQ. The CDR3 has 13 amino acids. The TCR comes from a man aged 35-49 years in good health and CMV-seronegative. The sequencing sample was made of PBMCs. The gene calls are TRBV7-8 and TRBJ2-5, with 9 positions matching TRBD1. The J call is in doubt because the DNA end fits TRBJ2-7 better. The CDR3 here is CASSSDRGGEQYF. The CDR3 DNA follows: TGTGCCAGCAGCTCGGACAGGGGTGGCGAGCAGTACTTC.